This T cell receptor (beta chain) comes out of a study of cytomegalovirus exposure and HLA in healthy donors (dated by TCRdb to the late 2010s). In terms of the full investigation: In an earlier analysis of approximately 500 of the donors, 250 to 350 Gb of sequence data and roughly 100 million unique TCR beta sequences from about 190 million T cells were reported. HLA typing included class I and class II loci at four-digit resolution. Along with the 666-subject first cohort, a separate validation cohort of over a hundred different subjects was used. To decide whether each TCR beta V gene segment behaved as functional or pseudogenic, an earlier analysis of 587 of the donors relied on high-throughput TCR beta sequencing. The genetic ancestry cluster associated with self-reported Caucasian donors included 80% to 90% of the roughly 360 genotyped donors. A later genetic analysis took genome-wide SNP genotypes for about three fifths of the 666 donors and used that subset as a discovery cohort. Using immunosequencing, the study profiled T cell repertoires from fewer than 850 subjects and related those repertoires to cytomegalovirus serostatus. Rather than using new phenotypic data, the later analysis identified candidate immune exposures from TCR beta sequences and from how often those sequences occurred across donors. A later analysis re-analyzed previously published TCR beta repertoires from approximately 700 donors and added high-resolution HLA genotyping to study TCR occurrence patterns. The study aimed to test whether signatures of past pathogen exposure could be identified by cataloging public T cell receptors. To predict cytomegalovirus infection status, the study combined high-throughput TCR immunosequencing, statistical association of individual TCRs with disease status, and machine learning. An early release that covered about 600 HLA-typed donors contained approximately 300 gigabases of sequencing data and roughly 84 million unique TCR sequences. Every repertoire in the discovery cohort had been generated on one and the same sequencing platform. Roughly 5 DR-DQ haplotypes were handled as single units for association and clustering, since linkage in the cohort was strong. Typing coverage differed by locus: A, B, C, DRB1 and DQB1 were typed in about 620-630 donors, DQA1 in approximately 520, DPA1 in some 610, and DPB1 in 472. Donor age, sex, ethnicity and CMV serostatus were compiled alongside the repertoire data. Among about 400 genotyped donors of the cohort, an average of around 220,000 unique TCR beta nucleotide sequences was sequenced per donor, of which about 18% were non-productive.

With regard to this clone: The antigen it recognizes is unknown.

Taken from cysteine to phenylalanine, the CDR3 has 17 residues. This entry keeps only the CDR3 DNA: 51 bases, framed from base 1. For CDR1 and CDR2, the germline V gene lists SGHRS and YFSETQ. At the junction V is shortened by 4 bases and J by 7 bases; bases outside the gene matches: 16. Results the study describes overall, beyond this receptor: Specific HLA alleles were associated with 15,000 to 20,000 TCR beta sequences at a false discovery rate of 0.05 in a later analysis. Because counts were too low, seventeen rarely observed V segments, including chromosome 9 orphons, were excluded from the earlier analysis of several hundred of the donors. The authors suggested that the approach could potentially be generalized to other disease states and immunological phenotypes. The 87-base-pair reads could not distinguish some IMGT-functional V segments, including TRBV6-2 and TRBV6-3, so those segments were excluded. In a later genetic analysis, fewer N-insertions in productive TCRs were reported among donors in an Asian-associated ancestry cluster than the roughly 700-donor mean. A further reported finding was that TCR beta sequences accurately predicted the HLA-A and HLA-B alleles for most subjects in the first cohort. When HLA alleles, especially DR and DQ, strongly co-occurred, TCR associations were difficult to assign to individual alleles. A cluster of highly shared sequence variants was judged likely to represent a technical artifact of the sequencing pipeline. Across donors, most TCR sequences were observed very rarely, whereas some public TCRs were present in many individuals. Correlated functional status among segregating V segments might be attributable to linkage disequilibrium, but an unknown experimental factor could not be ruled out. This cohort had only TCR beta chains sequenced, and the lack of alpha or paired-chain data limited which features could be detected. An earlier analysis of several hundred of the donors showed that most TCR beta V segments appeared in productive rearrangements either about 90% or about 30% of the time, which broadly matched IMGT annotations. According to a later analysis, TCR association rates differed among HLA loci, with DRB1 alleles showing the most associated TCRs and HLA-C alleles showing the fewest. A total of fewer than 200 TCR beta chains were listed by the study as associated with cytomegalovirus. Sequencing depth was assumed to be roughly uniform across donors in the presence/absence analyses, though that assumption may not hold. In vitro tests confirmed that a few of the cytomegalovirus-associated TCR beta chains recognize cytomegalovirus antigens. In a later analysis, HLA-associated TCR beta chains were found to be more clonally expanded and to have lower generation probabilities than equally common non-associated chains. Because HLA typing was unavailable for some donors at each locus, only the typed subset was used in association tests. For the cohort, immune exposure information was limited to CMV serostatus. An association between a missense DCLRE1C variant and V-gene and J-gene trimming of TCR beta chains was found in a later genetic analysis and replicated in an independent cohort. In a later analysis, several top co-occurrence clusters were reported to appear linked to parvovirus B19, influenza, CMV and Epstein-Barr virus. Most CMV-associated TCR beta chains appeared to be HLA-restricted in a later analysis, and the HLA associations seemed to be driven largely by CMV exposure. The classifier was reported to diagnose cytomegalovirus status with high specificity and sensitivity in both the original cohort and the validation cohort.

In total, approximately 690 healthy bone marrow donors made up the cohort. At the time of sampling, all cohort members were nominally healthy, though unrecorded immune exposures were likely present. The donor was CMV seronegative and belonged to the group of 380 or so seronegative cohort members. A peripheral blood sample was provided by each donor, and peripheral blood mononuclear cells were used for TCR beta sequencing. The Qiagen DNeasy Blood Extraction Kit was used to extract genomic DNA from the blood cell samples. Library prep was done by the immunoSEQ multiplex PCR assay. For the multiplex PCR, a mixture combining 60 forward primers for TCR Vbeta segments and 13 reverse primers for TCR Jbeta segments was used. A multiplex PCR assay on genomic DNA amplified the CDR3 region of rearranged TCR beta genes. Amplified TCR beta libraries were sequenced as 87-base-pair reads on the Illumina HiSeq System. The published analysis was carried out like this. In a later analysis, some 80 million unique TCR beta chains were counted across the approximately 640 repertoires, and roughly 11 million of these chains were shared by at least two donors. Raw reads were error-corrected and collapsed into unique sequences with a nearest-neighbor algorithm that merged closely related sequences to remove PCR and sequencing errors. Alignment of CDR3 sequences to IMGT reference sequences was used to assign V, D and J gene segments. For a sequence to be retained, a match of at least six nucleotides was required to both a V gene segment and a J gene segment. A rearrangement was called productive if the CDR3 had no stop codons and remained in frame with V and J, and every other rearrangement was called non-productive. CDR3 was defined according to IMGT convention as the region running from the second conserved V-encoded cysteine to the conserved J-encoded phenylalanine. Sequences without an unambiguous match to a single V gene segment were excluded from the earlier analysis of a few hundred of the donors. An earlier analysis of a few hundred of the donors classified V segments as functional when productive rearrangements were above 56.7% and as segregating when the standard deviation between donors was above 5%. A statistical classification framework was developed to diagnose cytomegalovirus status using the catalog of TCR beta chain sequences. In a later analysis, TCR nucleotide sequences were compared against IMGT/GENE-DB human TR gene sequences so that V and J genes could be assigned. In a later analysis, CDR3 sequences and most-parsimonious VDJ recombination scenarios were assigned using the TCRdist pipeline. In a later analysis, each TCR beta chain was defined by its CDR3 amino acid sequence together with its V-gene family, and reads lacking a unique V-gene family were excluded. In a later analysis, a few hundred highly shared, low-generation-probability nucleotide sequences were removed to address suspected cross-contamination and a sequencing artifact. In a later analysis, a clonal expansion index was calculated for each public chain from normalized within-repertoire ranks of inferred template counts. A later analysis computed generation probabilities with a VDJ recombination model fitted to out-of-frame rearrangements, and checked the results against IGoR. A later analysis scored TCR-TCR, TCR-HLA and TCR-CMV co-occurrence with hypergeometric tests, applying a repertoire-size bias correction to TCR pairs. False discovery rates were estimated in a later analysis by permuting HLA or CMV assignments 20 times. In a later analysis, co-occurring TCRs were grouped using DBSCAN, with TCRdist sequence similarity added in when clustering inside HLA-allele-positive subsets. Co-occurrence clustering excluded repertoires with fewer than 30,000 or more than 120,000 public chains, plus five with anomalous nucleotide sharing. The clones in this table, taken by TCRdb from immuneACCESS, are in-frame only. Not every clone is retained; where verified, under half of the shortfall comes from an unresolved V gene, and the cause of the rest is unknown. The D gene and trimming were derived from the DNA, and the V and J assignments and clone size from that table. The sample table gives about 130,000 clones. The top ten clonotypes cover more than 1.5% of the sample.

The sample consisted of PBMCs. This clonotype was sampled from a man younger than 35 in good health and CMV-seronegative. The chain joins TRBV5-1 to TRBJ1-2, and TRBD1 aligns with 10 junction nucleotides. The nucleotide sequence reads TGCGCCAGCAGCCCGCGGACAGGGGGGCCGGCCGTCAGTGGCTACACCTTC. This is translated as CASSPRTGGPAVSGYTF.